This T cell receptor (beta chain) was identified in a study of cytomegalovirus exposure and HLA in healthy donors. Study-wide results and caveats: Reported findings show TCR beta sequences accurately forecast HLA-A and HLA-B alleles in most subjects. Analysis performed later showed TCR beta chains linked to HLA being more clonally expanded than equally common others.

Amplification used 60 Vbeta primers and 13 Jbeta primers. Only in-frame clones appear in the TCRdb table, and some are missing; sequencing was by immunoSEQ multiplex PCR. The sample has roughly 160,000 clones, around 73% seen once; the top ten hold 4.5% to 5.5%. To note about this clone: What it recognizes is unknown.

The sequence was collected from a woman under 30 in good health and CMV-seropositive. The sequenced material came from PBMCs.

CDR3 amino acids: CASSTWTSGYYNEQFF. CDR3 sequence (DNA): TGTGCCAGTAGTACCTGGACTAGCGGGTACTACAATGAGCAGTTCTTC. The chain is built from TRBV19 and TRBJ2-1, with 11 positions matching TRBD2. This CDR3 is 16 amino acids long. Germline V gives CDR1 LNHDA, CDR2 SQIVND (reference sequence). Trimming at V came to 4 bases and at J to 3 bases, leaving 5 bases not matched to a gene.